This section outlines one T cell receptor (beta chain) sequence together with its context. Germline CDR1 is SGHTA and CDR2 is FQGNSA. The CDR3 consists of 13 residues. V lost 5 bases, J lost 1 base, and 8 bases lay in between. The data were taken from a study of control samples from healthy donors and cancer patients. Sequencing was performed with immunoSEQ multiplex PCR; in TCRdb, only in-frame clones are kept and a portion is missing. The sample lists fewer than 200,000 clones, approximately 94% occurring once. Specimen: blood. This chain joins TRBV7-2 and TRBJ1-1; no reliable D call. The TCR sequence derives from a man under 40 in good health. CDR3 DNA: TGTGCCAGCAGCCCACAACCGAACACTGAAGCTTTCTTT. Protein sequence: CASSPQPNTEAFF.